One TCR beta chain is described in this entry. Its antigen remains unknown. This specimen belongs to a study of a mutant IDH1 vaccine in newly diagnosed glioma. Study summary: Patients received vaccination from 4-6 weeks after radiotherapy alone, or with temozolomide cycles.

The CDR3 consists of 15 residues. Germline loops: CDR1 SEHNR, CDR2 FQNEAQ (reference sequence). V was clipped by 2 bases and J by 4 bases, with 14 bases between them. Documented time point: week 11, during vaccination. Every vaccine dose comprised 300 ug of mutant IDH1 20-mer peptide plus topical imiquimod. Sequencing was performed with immunoSEQ multiplex PCR; in TCRdb, only in-frame clones are kept and a portion is missing. The table has about 61,000 clones, roughly 80% seen once; the top ten hold about 6%. The input for sequencing was PBMCs, taken from a glioma patient whose treatment included an IDH1 peptide vaccine. The receptor was derived from a man over 45 with glioma. The J gene is TRBJ2-5, the V gene TRBV7-9; D might be TRBD1 (6 bases). The CDR3 loop reads CASSLYIGQRETQYF. CDR3 coding DNA: TGTGCCAGCAGCTTATACATCGGACAGAGAGAGACCCAGTACTTC.